These 25 T cell receptor beta chains were all obtained from the same sample, sequenced in a study of T cell responses to AZD1222 COVID-19 vaccine. Sequencing used immunoSEQ multiplex PCR; TCRdb keeps in-frame clones, though not all of them. The sample holds around 100,000 clones; around nine tenths are singletons and the top ten take 2.5% to 3.5%. The sequencing here drew on peripheral blood, taken 28 days after the second dose of the MenACWY control vaccine. These receptors were obtained from an adult who received the MenACWY meningococcal vaccine as a control.

The J gene is TRBJ1-4, the V gene TRBV2, with unresolved D. V was pared by 5 bases and J by 7 bases, with 11 bases between. Germline V gives CDR1 SNHLY, CDR2 FYNNEI. The CDR3 runs to 13 residues. CDR3 bases: TGTGCCAGCAGTTTGGATGGGAGTGAAAAACTGTTTTTT. Amino acids: CASSLDGSEKLFF.

The chain uses TRBV7-9 and TRBJ2-1, with D unresolved. The germline gives CDR1 SEHNR, CDR2 FQNEAQ (reference sequence). The CDR3 is made up of 15 amino acids. Trimming removed 1 base from V and 0 bases from J, with 7 bases in between. CDR3 DNA sequence: TGTGCCAGCAGCTTAGTACAGCTCTCCTACAATGAGCAGTTCTTC. Protein: CASSLVQLSYNEQFF.

A note on this clone: The same CDR3 is also encoded by other DNA sequences in this sample. This rearrangement joins TRBV5-6 to TRBJ2-7, with 7 bases that match TRBD1. V lost 3 bases, J lost 0 bases, and 3 bases stayed unmatched. Germline V CDR1 and CDR2: SGHDT, YYEEEE. The CDR3 spans 14 residues. The CDR3 region has the DNA TGTGCCAGCAGCTGGACAGGACCCTCCTACGAGCAGTACTTC. Its protein product is CASSWTGPSYEQYF.

This rearrangement joins TRBV9 to TRBJ2-7, with 8 bases identical to TRBD2. Unmatched junction bases numbered 9, after V lost 10 bases and J lost 0 bases. Germline CDR1 and CDR2: SGDLS and YYNGEE. The CDR3 length is 14 residues. The CDR3 spells CARTPGGSSYEQYF. The CDR3 DNA is TGTGCCCGCACGCCGGGGGGGAGCTCCTACGAGCAGTACTTC.

The rearrangement joins TRBV7-2 to TRBJ2-5, with unresolved D. The length of the CDR3 is 13 residues. Trimming took off 6 bases at V and 4 bases at J, with 12 bases between the two ends. CDR1 and CDR2 from the germline V gene are SGHTA and FQGNSA. CDR3 bases: TGTGCCAGCAGACCGTCACCCCCAGAGACCCAGTACTTC. Residues: CASRPSPPETQYF.

The rearrangement uses TRBV3-1 (or the pseudogene TRBV3-2) and TRBJ2-1; no firm D call. Per germline, CDR1 LGHDT and CDR2 YNNKEL (reference sequence). V gave up 1 base and J gave up 7 bases, with 5 bases separating them. The CDR3 consists of 12 residues. The CDR3 DNA follows: TGTGCCAGCAGCCAAGTTGTTAATGAGCAGTTCTTC. Its translation: CASSQVVNEQFF.

The chain has TRBV7-2 and TRBJ1-2, with 8 bases fitting TRBD1. The CDR3 extends over 15 amino acids. The germline V gene encodes CDR1 SGHTA and CDR2 FQGNSA. The V segment lost 1 base and the J segment 8 bases; nucleotides outside the gene matches: 9. The CDR3 DNA reads TGTGCCAGCAGCTTAGGGCAACAGGGGGTAGGAGGCTACACCTTC. As protein: CASSLGQQGVGGYTF.

V is TRBV10-2 and J is TRBJ2-7; possible D gene TRBD1, 7 bases. Germline values: CDR1 WSHSY, CDR2 SAAADI. V lost 3 bases to trimming and J lost 4 bases, with 13 bases between them. This CDR3 is built from 14 residues. The CDR3 is CASSDGQGGYEQYF. The CDR3 nucleotides read TGCGCCAGCAGTGACGGGCAGGGGGGATACGAGCAGTACTTC.

The chain uses TRBV4-3 and TRBJ1-4; 9 bases are a match to TRBD1. The ends lost 2 bases at V and 2 bases at J; junction bases unmatched: 3. Germline V CDR1 and CDR2: LGHNA, YSLEER. The CDR3 loop spans 16 amino acids. The CDR3 is CASSQKGTGTNEKLFF. CDR3 sequence (DNA): TGCGCCAGCAGCCAAAAAGGGACAGGGACTAATGAAAAACTGTTTTTT.

This sequence joins TRBV14 and TRBJ2-7, with D possibly matching TRBD1 (5 bases). From germline, CDR1 is SGHDN and CDR2 FVKESK. The V and J ends lost 1 base and 2 bases respectively, with 12 bases between them. This CDR3 contains 15 residues. The CDR3 region has the DNA TGTGCCAGCAGCCAAGTCTGGCAGGGCCCCTACGAGCAGTACTTC. Translating gives CASSQVWQGPYEQYF.

The chain joins TRBV12-3 or TRBV12-4 to TRBJ2-3; D might be TRBD2 (5 bases). The CDR3 length is 13 residues. Trimming took 5 bases from V and 9 from J, leaving 15 bases between them. The CDR3 is CASSPLPGGTQYF. The CDR3 bases are TGTGCCAGCAGTCCCCTCCCAGGAGGCACGCAGTATTTT.

In this sample, this clone turned up once. The rearrangement joins TRBV9 to TRBJ1-1; D gene uncertain. Germline CDR1 reads SGDLS; CDR2 reads YYNGEE. The CDR3 loop spans 15 amino acids. V was trimmed by 4 bases and J by 1 base, leaving 14 bases between them. The CDR3 nucleotides are TGTGCCAGCAGCCCTAAGGGTTCGGAGAACACTGAAGCTTTCTTT. This translates into CASSPKGSENTEAFF.

This clone occurred once. The chain combines TRBV11-3 with TRBJ2-5, with a possible D match to TRBD1 (5 bases). CDR1 is SGHNT, CDR2 YENEEA, per germline. V gave up 1 base and J gave up 3 bases, with 6 bases separating them. The CDR3 spans 13 residues. Written as DNA, the CDR3 is TGTGCCAGCAGCTTAGGGGGCGAAGAGACCCAGTACTTC. Protein product: CASSLGGEETQYF.

This chain connects TRBV3-1 (or the pseudogene TRBV3-2) to TRBJ2-3; D is possibly TRBD2 (7 bases). CDR1 is LGHDT and CDR2 is YNNKEL in the germline V gene (reference sequence). There are 14 residues in the CDR3. The V end lost 4 bases, the J end lost 1 base, and 9 bases lay between the germline ends. CDR3 sequence (DNA): TGTGCCAGCAGCCCGCGGGGGCGCACAGATACGCAGTATTTT. Protein sequence: CASSPRGRTDTQYF.

To note about this clone: At one of its ends the junction is not consistent with the germline gene, which may arise from a read error. CDR3 coding DNA: TGTGCCAGAAGTTACTCGAATCAGGGGGAAAAACTGTTTTTT. This translates into CARSYSNQGEKLFF. V gene TRBV6-5 combines with J gene TRBJ1-4; TRBD1 might be the D (6 bases). Germline V CDR1 and CDR2: MNHEY, SVGAGI. The CDR3 has 14 residues.

This chain links TRBV5-4 with TRBJ2-2; weak D call: TRBD2 (5 bases). Germline V gives CDR1 SGHNT, CDR2 YYREEE (reference sequence). This CDR3 spans 15 amino acids. V shed 0 bases and J shed 6 bases, with 12 bases lying between them. CDR3 protein: CASSLGFVGAGELFF. In DNA, the CDR3 is TGTGCCAGCAGCTTGGGTTTTGTGGGAGCCGGGGAGCTGTTTTTT.

The J gene is TRBJ1-2, the V gene TRBV19, with 8 bases lining up with TRBD1. The germline gives CDR1 LNHDA, CDR2 SQIVND (reference sequence). This CDR3 has 14 amino acids. The ends lost 5 bases at V and 4 bases at J; junction bases unmatched: 6. The CDR3 is CASSRTDRAYGYTF. The CDR3 DNA follows: TGTGCCAGTAGTCGTACGGACAGGGCCTATGGCTACACCTTC. Full variable domain (rest looked up from reference TRBV19 and TRBJ1-2): DGGITQSPKYLFRKEGQNVTLSCEQNLNHDAMYWYRQDPGQGLRLIYYSQIVNDFQKGDIAEGYSVSREKKESFPLTVTSAQKNPTAFYLCASSRTDRAYGYTFGSGTRLTVV.

This chain joins TRBV7-2 and TRBJ1-2; perhaps TRBD1 as D (6 bases). Trimming stripped 5 bases from V and 4 bases from J, with 11 bases between. Germline CDR1 and CDR2: SGHTA and FQGNSA. The CDR3 covers 13 residues. The CDR3 DNA is TGTGCCAGCAGCCTGTCAGGGGTCTATGGCTACACCTTC. It is translated as CASSLSGVYGYTF.

V and J are TRBV6-2 or TRBV6-3 and TRBJ2-5; TRBD2 agrees at 8 bases. The CDR3 has 16 amino acids. J gave up 1 base and V 2 bases, and 6 bases lay outside the gene matches. CDR1 is MNHEY, CDR2 SVGEGT, per germline. The CDR3 loop is CASSYRPGGTQETQYF. The CDR3 region has the DNA TGTGCCAGCAGTTACCGGCCGGGAGGGACCCAAGAGACCCAGTACTTC.

The chain recombines TRBV2 with TRBJ2-3; no firm D call. The germline V and J ends were trimmed by 0 bases and 2 bases, with 12 bases remaining between them. The CDR3 is 16 amino acids. The germline V gene encodes CDR1 SNHLY and CDR2 FYNNEI. The CDR3 coding sequence is TGTGCCAGCAGTGAAGCGCCGTGGGCCATCACAGATACGCAGTATTTT. It yields the protein CASSEAPWAITDTQYF.

The chain joins TRBV18 to TRBJ1-1; D might be TRBD1 (5 bases). Trimming left V 2 bases short and J 4 bases short, with 11 bases between. Germline CDR1 is KGHSH and CDR2 is LQKENI. The CDR3 runs 14 residues. The CDR3 sequence is CASSPGALGTEAFF. The CDR3 bases are TGTGCCAGCTCACCAGGGGCTCTGGGCACTGAAGCTTTCTTT.

This clone was seen once. This chain connects TRBV5-5 to TRBJ2-2; D ambiguous. The germline CDR1 and CDR2 sequences are SGHKS and YYEKEE (reference sequence). This CDR3 region has 15 residues. V lost 4 bases and J 3 bases, leaving 13 bases between the germline ends. The CDR3 reads CASSTTSFDTGELFF. The CDR3 DNA is TGTGCCAGCAGCACAACCTCATTCGACACCGGGGAGCTGTTTTTT.

In its sample, this clone was seen once. The genes are TRBV7-3 and TRBJ2-3; 7 positions agree with TRBD1. Germline-derived CDR1 and CDR2 are SGHTA and FQGTGA. V gave up 4 bases and J gave up 0 bases; unmatched junction bases: 4. This CDR3 is built from 15 residues. The CDR3 coding sequence is TGTGCCAGCAGCTCCATGGGACAGAGCACAGATACGCAGTATTTT. Residues: CASSSMGQSTDTQYF.

The V call is TRBV9, the J call TRBJ1-3, with TRBD1 as a possible D gene (5 bases). The CDR3 is 15 residues long. The V gene lost 0 bases and the J gene lost 4 bases, with 11 bases spanning the gap. CDR1 and CDR2 (germline): SGDLS, YYNGEE. The CDR3 DNA sequence: TGTGCCAGCAGCGTAGGACAGCGAGGAGGAAACACCATATATTTT. Its protein product is CASSVGQRGGNTIYF. The full variable domain, with the rest looked up from reference TRBV9 and TRBJ1-3, is DSGVTQTPKHLITATGQRVTLRCSPRSGDLSVYWYQQSLDQGLQFLIQYYNGEERAKGNILERFSAQQFPDLHSELNLSSLELGDSALYFCASSVGQRGGNTIYFGEGSWLTVV.

The rearrangement joins TRBV28 to TRBJ2-7, with 7 nucleotides matching TRBD2. In germline, CDR1 is MDHEN, CDR2 SYDVKM. J lost 2 bases, V lost 2 bases, and 3 bases had no gene match. This CDR3 comprises 14 residues. The DNA for the CDR3 is TGTGCCAGCAGTTTAGCTGCGGGAGCCTACGAGCAGTACTTC. It is translated as CASSLAAGAYEQYF. Combining the CDR3 with reference TRBV28 and TRBJ2-7 gives the whole variable domain DVKVTQSSRYLVKRTGEKVFLECVQDMDHENMFWYRQDPGLGLRLIYFSYDVKMKEKGDIPEGYSVSREKKERFSLILESASTNQTSMYLCASSLAAGAYEQYFGPGTRLTVT.